This TCR beta chain was captured by sequencing in a study of blood T cell repertoires in COVID-19. Across the whole study: Donors in the United States, Italy and Spain gave samples during acute or convalescent COVID-19. PBMCs, B-cell-depleted T cells, or T cells provided the cDNA or gDNA that made up the material.

As originally analysed: Nucleated cell counts were estimated from reference gene primer amplification. Sequenced by immunoSEQ multiplex PCR; TCRdb stores in-frame clones only, minus some. The DNA gave D and trimming, while V, J and clone size come from that table. The sample lists more than 150,000 clones, 84% occurring once. Germline lookup yields CDR1 SGHTA and CDR2 FQGNSA. The CDR3 sequence is 15 residues long. The V end lost 8 bases, the J end lost 0 bases, and 16 bases lay between the germline ends. Sequencing used peripheral blood. The gene calls are TRBV7-2 and TRBJ1-1, with D possibly matching TRBD1 (6 bases). This TCR was recovered from a man aged 25 to 40 with active or convalescent COVID-19. The CDR3 here is CASRPVRGMNTEAFF. The CDR3 DNA reads TGTGCCAGCCGACCGGTGAGGGGGATGAACACTGAAGCTTTCTTT.